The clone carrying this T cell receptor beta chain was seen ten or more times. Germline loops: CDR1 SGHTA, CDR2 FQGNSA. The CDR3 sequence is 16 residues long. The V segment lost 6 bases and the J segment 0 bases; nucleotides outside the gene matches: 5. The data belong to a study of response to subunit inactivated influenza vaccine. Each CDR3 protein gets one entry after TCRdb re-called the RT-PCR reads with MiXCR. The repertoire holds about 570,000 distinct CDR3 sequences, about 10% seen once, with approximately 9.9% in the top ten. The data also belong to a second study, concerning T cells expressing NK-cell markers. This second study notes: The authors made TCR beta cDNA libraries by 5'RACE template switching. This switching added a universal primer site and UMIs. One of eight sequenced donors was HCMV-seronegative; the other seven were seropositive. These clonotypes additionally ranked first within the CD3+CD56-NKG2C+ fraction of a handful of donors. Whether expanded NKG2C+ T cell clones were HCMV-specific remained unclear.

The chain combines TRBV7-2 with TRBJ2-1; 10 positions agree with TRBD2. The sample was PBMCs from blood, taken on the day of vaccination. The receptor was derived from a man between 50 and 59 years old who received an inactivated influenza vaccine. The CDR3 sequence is CASRWTSGSSYNEQFF. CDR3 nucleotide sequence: TGTGCCAGCAGATGGACTAGCGGAAGCTCCTACAATGAGCAGTTCTTC.